The 20 T cell receptor beta chains presented below share a single source sample, sequenced in a study of response to subunit inactivated influenza vaccine. MiXCR was run by TCRdb on the RT-PCR reads, yielding one entry per CDR3 protein. This sample has roughly 790,000 distinct CDR3 sequences, with around 20% found just once. The input for sequencing was PBMCs from blood, taken more than 4 days after vaccination. These receptors originate from a man aged 50-60 years who received an inactivated influenza vaccine.

This clonotype occurred a few times. V and J are TRBV9 and TRBJ2-7; 9 bases align to TRBD1. Trimming removed 3 bases from V and 3 bases from J; junction bases left unmatched: 10. The CDR3 is 16 amino acids. From germline, CDR1 is SGDLS and CDR2 YYNGEE. The CDR3 here is CASSASPGQGYYEQYF. Written as DNA, the CDR3 is TGTGCCAGCAGCGCGTCTCCGGGACAGGGATACTACGAGCAGTACTTC.

The chain combines TRBV11-2 with TRBJ1-1; TRBD1 aligns across 7 bases. Germline V CDR1 and CDR2: SGHAT, FQNNGV. The CDR3 is 15 amino acids. Unmatched junction bases numbered 8, after V lost 5 bases and J lost 2 bases. The CDR3 sequence: CASSPQGQLNTEAFF. The DNA of the CDR3 is TGTGCCAGCAGCCCGCAGGGACAGTTAAACACTGAAGCTTTCTTT.

This clonotype was counted between two and nine times. The chain joins TRBV4-1 to TRBJ2-1; 11 bases are a match to TRBD2. The CDR3 length is 16 residues. Germline V gene lookup returns CDR1 MGHRA and CDR2 YSYEKL. The V and J ends lost 3 bases and 2 bases, in that order; junction bases with no gene match: 3. This chain's CDR3 is CASSQGSGGAYNEQFF. The CDR3 coding sequence is TGCGCCAGCAGCCAGGGTAGCGGGGGGGCCTACAATGAGCAGTTCTTC.

In its sample, this clonotype was seen a few times. V usage is TRBV12-3 or TRBV12-4 and J usage is TRBJ2-5; 10 bases align to TRBD1. V was clipped by 6 bases and J by 5 bases; unmatched bases: 15. CDR3 size: 17 residues. CDR3 residues: CASSSPGQGIPGETQYF. For the CDR3, the DNA is TGTGCCAGCAGCTCACCGGGACAGGGGATTCCTGGGGAGACCCAGTACTTC.

The chain recombines TRBV30 with TRBJ2-7, with TRBD1 identical over 8 bases. The V segment lost 0 bases and the J segment 3 bases; nucleotides outside the gene matches: 4. The CDR3 loop spans 14 amino acids. CDR1 and CDR2 (germline): GTSNPN, SVGIG (reference sequence). The CDR3 sequence is CAWSVLQGGYEQYF. The CDR3 DNA sequence: TGTGCCTGGAGTGTACTACAGGGGGGCTACGAGCAGTACTTC.

This clonotype was seen more than once but under ten times. The chain joins TRBV9 to TRBJ1-6; 9 bases align to TRBD1. The germline CDR1 and CDR2 sequences are SGDLS and YYNGEE. This CDR3 contains 14 residues. With V trimmed by 3 bases and J by 12 bases, 7 bases remained unmatched. The CDR3 DNA sequence: TGTGCCAGCAGCGCCACAGGGGGCAAGGAACCCCTCCACTTT. As protein: CASSATGGKEPLHF.

This clonotype was observed a few times. This chain links TRBV7-9 with TRBJ1-2; tentatively, D is TRBD1 (6 bases). The CDR3 runs 14 residues. Trimming took 0 bases from V and 7 from J, leaving 12 bases between them. CDR1 and CDR2 from the germline V gene are SEHNR and FQNEAQ (reference sequence). CDR3 coding DNA: TGTGCCAGCAGCTTAGCGCTCGGGGGCTCTGGCTACACCTTC. It encodes CASSLALGGSGYTF.

This chain's CDR3 is CASRKTGDGTDTQYF. CDR3 bases: TGCGCCAGCAGAAAGACAGGGGATGGCACAGATACGCAGTATTTT. V usage is TRBV5-1 and J usage is TRBJ2-3, with 8 bases that match TRBD1. The CDR3 has 15 residues. Trimming took 5 bases from V and 1 from J; bases not matched to a gene: 6. Germline V lookup: CDR1 SGHRS, CDR2 YFSETQ.

This clonotype appeared a few times. This chain's CDR3 is CASRARPSTDTQYF. The CDR3 DNA follows: TGTGCCAGCAGGGCGCGCCCGAGCACAGATACGCAGTATTTT. This sequence joins TRBV6-1 and TRBJ2-3; no definite D call. Deletions cut 6 bases from V and 0 bases from J, with 10 bases between. The V gene's germline CDR1 is MNHNS and CDR2 SASEGT. The CDR3 totals 14 residues.

This chain links TRBV11-1 with TRBJ2-2; 12 bases map to TRBD2. Germline V CDR1 and CDR2: SGHAT, FQDESV (reference sequence). The CDR3 sequence is 16 residues long. Trimming at V came to 4 bases and at J to 7 bases, leaving 7 bases not matched to a gene. The CDR3 sequence is CASSSTSGSSVGELFF. CDR3 in DNA: TGTGCCAGCAGCTCGACTAGCGGGAGTTCAGTCGGGGAGCTGTTTTTT.

This clonotype has just a few counts. Germline is not matched at one junction end, which may reflect a read error. The J gene is TRBJ1-6, the V gene TRBV30, with D hard to call. The CDR3 runs 16 residues. The germline gives CDR1 GTSNPN, CDR2 SVGIG (reference sequence). The CDR3 spells CAWSAEDGSFNSPLHF. The DNA of the CDR3 is TGTGCCTGGAGTGCCGAAGACGGTTCCTTTAATTCACCCCTCCACTTT. Complete variable domain (other parts from reference TRBV30 and TRBJ1-6): SQTIHQWPATLVQPVGSPLSLECTVEGTSNPNLYWYRQAAGRGLQLLFYSVGIGQISSEVPQNLSASRPQDRQFILSSKKLLLSDSGFYLCAWSAEDGSFNSPLHFGNGTRLTVT.

The chain couples TRBV6-5 to TRBJ2-7; 9 nucleotides line up with TRBD1. In germline, CDR1 is MNHEY, CDR2 SVGAGI. The CDR3 is 15 residues long. Trimming took 0 bases from V and 3 from J; bases not matched to a gene: 3. CDR3 loop: CASSYSGTGFYEQYF. For the CDR3, the DNA is TGTGCCAGCAGTTACTCCGGGACAGGGTTCTACGAGCAGTACTTC.

This clonotype was seen only a few times. DNA of the CDR3: TGCGCCAGCAGCTTTATAGCGGGGGGTTTGAATGAGCAGTTCTTC. Residues: CASSFIAGGLNEQFF. This chain joins TRBV5-1 and TRBJ2-1, with 10 bases fitting TRBD2. V trimming: 2 bases; J trimming: 7 bases; junction bases outside the gene matches: 6. Per the germline V gene, CDR1 is SGHRS and CDR2 is YFSETQ. The CDR3 loop spans 15 amino acids.

This clonotype was seen a handful of times. The genes are TRBV29-1 and TRBJ2-7; no clear D. Germline V gene lookup returns CDR1 SQVTM and CDR2 ANQGSEA. The V end lost 4 bases, the J end lost 8 bases, and 18 bases lay between the germline ends. The CDR3 consists of 13 residues. The CDR3 bases are TGCAGCGTTGTGGTTTTGGGTAATGGGAAGCAGTACTTC. Translated, it gives CSVVVLGNGKQYF.

In this sample, this clonotype turned up a few times. The V call is TRBV12-3 or TRBV12-4, the J call TRBJ1-1; D remains ambiguous. The CDR3 runs to 13 residues. The V end was cut by 3 bases, the J end by 3 bases, with 8 bases between. CDR3 DNA: TGTGCCAGCAGTTTCCGGGCGGACACTGAAGCTTTCTTT. Translating it yields CASSFRADTEAFF.

This clonotype was found a few times. The chain uses TRBV4-3 and TRBJ1-1; no clear D gene. Germline values: CDR1 LGHNA, CDR2 YSLEER. Between the trimmed V and J ends, which lost 5 bases and 0 bases, there was a span of 10 bases. The CDR3 runs to 14 residues. The CDR3 DNA reads TGCGCCAGCAGCAGAAATTCAGTGAACACTGAAGCTTTCTTT. This sequence encodes CASSRNSVNTEAFF.

This chain links TRBV12-3 or TRBV12-4 with TRBJ1-1; weak D call: TRBD1 (6 bases). Trimming pared 6 bases from V and 10 bases from J, leaving 21 bases between. This CDR3 region has 14 residues. Here the CDR3 DNA reads TGTGCCAGCAGCCCCGGAGGTGGGGGGCCCGGAGCTTTCTTT. As protein: CASSPGGGGPGAFF.

On this clonotype: The junction departs from germline at one end; a sequencing error may be responsible. The chain has TRBV7-6 and TRBJ2-1; TRBD2 is a possible D gene (7 bases). CDR1 is SGHVS and CDR2 is FNYEAQ in the germline V gene. The CDR3 runs 14 residues. The CDR3 DNA reads TGTGCCAGCAGCTTAGGGGTAGGGGGGGCTGAGCAGCTCTTC. Protein sequence: CASSLGVGGAEQLF.

The chain employs TRBV18 and TRBJ2-1; 7 nucleotides line up with TRBD2. CDR3 size: 15 residues. Germline CDR1 KGHSH, CDR2 LQKENI. V lost 2 bases to trimming and J lost 4 bases; unmatched junction nucleotides: 5. In DNA, the CDR3 is TGTGCCAGCTCACCATACGGGACTACTTACAATGAGCAGTTCTTC. Translated, it gives CASSPYGTTYNEQFF.

In its sample, this clonotype was seen a few times. This chain joins TRBV9 and TRBJ1-1; D gene unclear. Germline V gives CDR1 SGDLS, CDR2 YYNGEE. With 4 bases removed from V and 9 bases from J, the gap between germline ends came to 13 bases. The CDR3 covers 12 residues. The CDR3 sequence: CASSSRPDQAFF. CDR3 sequence (DNA): TGTGCCAGCAGCTCCCGGCCGGATCAAGCTTTCTTT.